The next 22 T cell receptor beta chains were all read from a single sample in a study of T-cell reconstitution after alpha-beta-depleted transplantation in children. Unique molecular identifiers tagged the TCRbeta library. Using its own MiXCR run on the PCR reads, TCRdb lists one record per CDR3 protein. The sample contains just under 550,000 distinct CDR3 sequences, roughly 18% of which appear only once. Specimen: PBMCs from the stem cell graft donor, collected from the stem cell graft. These receptors were obtained from a human donor who donated a stem cell graft to a child with acute lymphoblastic leukemia.

This clonotype has more than one count but fewer than ten. The chain employs TRBV7-2 and TRBJ2-1; the match to TRBD2 covers 8 bases. This CDR3 is built from 15 residues. V dropped 6 bases and J dropped 8; count of bases not matched to a gene: 12. CDR1 SGHTA and CDR2 FQGNSA come from the germline V gene. The chain's CDR3 is CASSYWTSRNDEQFF. CDR3 nucleotide sequence: TGTGCCAGCAGTTATTGGACTAGCCGGAACGATGAGCAGTTCTTC.

The table lists this clonotype with a few counts. The chain recombines TRBV20-1 with TRBJ1-3; a possible D gene is TRBD1 (5 bases). The germline V and J ends were trimmed by 3 bases and 2 bases, with 11 bases remaining between them. The CDR3 has 14 residues. The V gene's germline CDR1 is DFQATT and CDR2 SNEGSKA (reference sequence). This chain's CDR3 is CSARTGGTGNTIYF. The DNA for the CDR3 is TGCAGTGCTAGGACGGGGGGTACTGGAAACACCATATATTTT.

A few counts support this clonotype. The V gene is TRBV20-1, the J gene TRBJ2-7, with 8 bases fitting TRBD2. This CDR3 is 14 amino acids long. Germline CDR1 reads DFQATT; CDR2 reads SNEGSKA (reference sequence). The ends lost 6 bases at V and 1 base at J; junction bases unmatched: 8. The CDR3 loop reads CSAQRGGRSYEQYF. The CDR3 DNA is TGCAGTGCCCAACGCGGGGGGCGATCCTACGAGCAGTACTTC.

Only a few counts were recorded for this clonotype. CDR3 protein: CASSLGGQGAFF. CDR3 coding DNA: TGTGCCAGCAGCTTGGGCGGACAGGGGGCTTTCTTT. V and J are TRBV7-9 and TRBJ1-1, with 9 bases that match TRBD1. Germline V gene lookup returns CDR1 SEHNR and CDR2 FQNEAQ (reference sequence). The CDR3 contains 12 residues. The V gene end was trimmed by 3 bases and the J gene end by 11 bases; junction bases not matched to a gene: 4.

The chain recombines TRBV9 with TRBJ2-5; no clear D gene. The CDR3 consists of 15 residues. CDR1 and CDR2 (germline): SGDLS, YYNGEE. V lost 0 bases and J lost 5, with 14 bases in between. CDR3 in amino acids: CASSVAVQPRETQYF. The CDR3 bases are TGTGCCAGCAGCGTAGCGGTACAGCCCCGGGAGACCCAGTACTTC. The full variable domain, its missing parts supplied by reference TRBV9 and TRBJ2-5, is DSGVTQTPKHLITATGQRVTLRCSPRSGDLSVYWYQQSLDQGLQFLIQYYNGEERAKGNILERFSAQQFPDLHSELNLSSLELGDSALYFCASSVAVQPRETQYFGPGTRLLVL.

CDR3 sequence reads: CASSWDRNQPQHF. The CDR3 DNA follows: TGTGCCAGCAGCTGGGACAGGAATCAGCCCCAGCATTTT. The chain carries TRBV12-3 or TRBV12-4 and TRBJ1-5, with 8 positions matching TRBD1. The CDR3 has 13 amino acids. The V segment lost 6 bases and the J segment 4 bases; nucleotides outside the gene matches: 2.

V is TRBV7-3 and J is TRBJ1-3; TRBD1 agrees at 10 bases. Germline V gene sequence: CDR1 SGHTA, CDR2 FQGTGA. The length of the CDR3 is 18 residues. The ends lost 5 bases at V and 3 bases at J; junction bases unmatched: 13. The CDR3 DNA follows: TGTGCCAGCAGCCCGACAGGGGGCGAGACGGCGTGTGGAAACACCATATATTTT. Its translation is CASSPTGGETACGNTIYF.

The sample holds a few counts of this clonotype. The chain is built from TRBV12-3 or TRBV12-4 and TRBJ2-1, with D hard to call. Trimming cost V 1 base and J 15 bases, with 10 bases left between them. The CDR3 contains 11 residues. CDR3 sequence reads: CASSLGPQWFF. The CDR3 DNA is TGTGCCAGCAGTTTAGGGCCCCAATGGTTCTTC.

This chain uses TRBV15 with TRBJ2-1; D perhaps matches TRBD2 (5 bases). CDR1 is LNHNV and CDR2 is YYDKDF in the germline V gene (reference sequence). V dropped 4 bases and J dropped 4 bases, with 8 bases sitting between them. The CDR3 covers 13 residues. The CDR3 is CATSMSGYNEQFF. Written as DNA, the CDR3 is TGTGCCACCAGCATGAGCGGATACAATGAGCAGTTCTTC. The full variable domain, its missing parts supplied by reference TRBV15 and TRBJ2-1, is DAMVIQNPRYQVTQFGKPVTLSCSQTLNHNVMYWYQQKSSQAPKLLFHYYDKDFNNEADTPDNFQSRRPNTSFCFLDIRSPGLGDTAMYLCATSMSGYNEQFFGPGTRLTVL.

This clonotype turned up a few times. The CDR3 nucleotides read TGTGCCAGCAGTTTAAGGGCCAACTACGAGCAGTACTTC. It translates to CASSLRANYEQYF. V gene TRBV27 combines with J gene TRBJ2-7; the D is unclear. CDR1 MNHEY and CDR2 SMNVEV come from the germline V gene (reference sequence). The CDR3 covers 13 residues. With 2 bases removed from V and 3 bases from J, the gap between germline ends came to 8 bases.

The CDR3 loop reads CASSPPGRKQETQYF. In nucleotides, the CDR3 is TGTGCCAGCTCACCACCTGGGCGGAAACAAGAGACCCAGTACTTC. The V gene is TRBV18, the J gene TRBJ2-5, with D unresolved. The CDR3 is 15 amino acids. Trimming removed 0 bases at V and 2 bases at J, with 10 bases between. The germline CDR1 and CDR2 sequences are KGHSH and LQKENI.

This clonotype has just a few counts. The chain has TRBV7-3 and TRBJ2-3, with D uncertain. Germline CDR1 and CDR2: SGHTA and FQGTGA. V shed 5 bases and J shed 8 bases, with 20 bases lying between them. CDR3 length: 15 residues. CDR3 protein: CASSLPGYDPPTQYF. The CDR3 nucleotides are TGTGCCAGCAGCCTACCTGGATACGACCCGCCTACGCAGTATTTT. The whole variable domain, filled in from reference TRBV7-3 and TRBJ2-3, reads GAGVSQTPSNKVTEKGKYVELRCDPISGHTALYWYRQSLGQGPEFLIYFQGTGAADDSGLPNDRFFAVRPEGSVSTLKIQRTERGDSAVYLCASSLPGYDPPTQYFGPGTRLTVL.

The chain carries TRBV11-2 and TRBJ2-7, with TRBD2 matching over 9 bases. CDR3 size: 14 residues. CDR1 SGHAT and CDR2 FQNNGV come from the germline V gene. The J segment lost 4 bases and the V segment lost 1 base, leaving 2 bases of the junction unmatched. CDR3 nucleotides: TGTGCCAGCAGCTTAGTTCTAGCGGGATACGAGCAGTACTTC. This gives the protein CASSLVLAGYEQYF.

This clonotype has just a few counts. The chain links TRBV29-1 to TRBJ1-1; D might be TRBD1 (5 bases). Germline V gene lookup returns CDR1 SQVTM and CDR2 ANQGSEA. Trimming removed 0 bases from V and 0 bases from J, with 8 bases in between. There are 14 residues in the CDR3. The CDR3 coding sequence is TGCAGCGTTGAAGATCAGGGTATGAACACTGAAGCTTTCTTT. It codes for CSVEDQGMNTEAFF.

This chain joins TRBV7-8 and TRBJ2-5; D tentatively fits TRBD1 or TRBD2 (6 bases each). Germline CDR1 is SGHVS and CDR2 is FQNEAQ. The CDR3 runs 18 residues. Trimming pared 4 bases from V and 3 bases from J, leaving 24 bases between. The CDR3 DNA reads TGTGCCAGCAGCTCAGGTCGGGGGCTCGGGACCGCGGAAGAGACCCAGTACTTC. This translates into CASSSGRGLGTAEETQYF. Full variable domain (remainder filled in from reference TRBV7-8 and TRBJ2-5): GAGVSQSPRYKVAKRGQDVALRCDPISGHVSLFWYQQALGQGPEFLTYFQNEAQLDKSGLPSDRFFAERPEGSVSTLKIQRTQQEDSAVYLCASSSGRGLGTAEETQYFGPGTRLLVL.

The gene calls are TRBV12-3 or TRBV12-4 and TRBJ2-2; possible D gene TRBD1, 5 bases. This CDR3 spans 14 amino acids. Trimming took 3 bases from V and 3 from J, leaving 8 bases between them. The CDR3 DNA sequence: TGTGCCAGCAGTTTCGACAGTTACACCGGGGAGCTGTTTTTT. Translation: CASSFDSYTGELFF.

Only a few counts were recorded for this clonotype. This rearrangement joins TRBV20-1 to TRBJ1-2; a weak D match, TRBD1 (5 bases). Trimming removed 3 bases from V and 0 bases from J, with 14 bases in between. This CDR3 comprises 15 residues. CDR1 and CDR2 from the germline V gene are DFQATT and SNEGSKA (reference sequence). The CDR3 nucleotides read TGCAGTGCTAGGGGGGTGGGTGCCCCTAACTATGGCTACACCTTC. Protein sequence: CSARGVGAPNYGYTF.

In its sample, this clonotype was seen a few times. CDR3 sequence: CASSKGRGDRVLPEAFF. The CDR3 nucleotides are TGTGCCAGCAGCAAAGGGAGGGGGGACAGGGTATTGCCTGAAGCTTTCTTT. This chain joins TRBV21-1 and TRBJ1-1; the DNA was not used to check the table's D call, TRBD1. TRBV21-1 is flagged as a pseudogene. The CDR3 loop spans 17 amino acids.

The chain joins TRBV5-5 to TRBJ2-7; tentative D call: TRBD1 (5 bases). The CDR3 runs to 15 residues. V lost 0 bases and J 2 bases, leaving 12 bases between the germline ends. Germline-derived CDR1 and CDR2 are SGHKS and YYEKEE (reference sequence). The CDR3 nucleotides are TGTGCCAGCAGCTTGGCATCGGACAACGCCTACGAGCAGTACTTC. As protein: CASSLASDNAYEQYF.

The chain uses TRBV15 and TRBJ2-4; the match to TRBD2 covers 15 bases. The CDR3 sequence is 22 residues long. Germline V gives CDR1 LNHNV, CDR2 YYDKDF (reference sequence). J gave up 7 bases and V 7 bases, and 26 bases lay outside the gene matches. The chain's CDR3 is CATTSRVRTSGRAGSGPNIQYF. For the CDR3, the DNA is TGTGCCACCACTTCAAGAGTCCGGACTAGCGGGAGGGCCGGATCAGGTCCGAACATTCAGTACTTC.

The chain links TRBV4-2 to TRBJ1-1; D may be TRBD1 (6 bases). Germline V lookup: CDR1 LGHNA, CDR2 YNFKEQ. Trimming took off 0 bases at V and 4 bases at J, with 9 bases between the two ends. The CDR3 spans 14 residues. The CDR3 region is CASSQERGTTEAFF. The CDR3 coding sequence is TGTGCCAGCAGCCAAGAAAGGGGGACCACTGAAGCTTTCTTT.

This clonotype was seen a few times. The V call is TRBV6-5, the J call TRBJ1-1, with D hard to call. The CDR3 totals 14 residues. The V end was cut by 2 bases, the J end by 1 base, with 8 bases between. The germline CDR1 and CDR2 sequences are MNHEY and SVGAGI. The CDR3 protein is CASSYTGKNTEAFF. Here the CDR3 DNA reads TGTGCCAGCAGTTACACCGGGAAGAACACTGAAGCTTTCTTT.